A selection of T cell receptor beta chains follows, all from one sample in a study of cytomegalovirus exposure and HLA in healthy donors. Repertoires were generated with immunoSEQ multiplex PCR, while TCRdb's copy carries only in-frame clones and drops some. The sample has 300,000 to 400,000 clones; roughly 88% are singletons. Material: PBMCs. The origin of the receptors is a woman aged 18-29 years in good health and CMV-seronegative. Each CDR3 is given with its conserved first and last residue. A D gene is named only where the DNA matches it firmly.

len	d_gene	v_gene	j_gene	CDR3nt	CDR3aa
14	NA	TRBV2	TRBJ1-2	TGTGCCAGCAGTGAAAAGGGGGCTAACTATGGCTACACCTTC	CASSEKGANYGYTF
18	TRBD1	TRBV28	TRBJ1-5	TGTGCCAGCAGCCATAGACAGACCTGGGACAGGGCCAATCAGCCCCAGCATTTT	CASSHRQTWDRANQPQHF
17	NA	TRBV30	TRBJ1-3	TGTGCCTGGAGTAAGGTCATCGGGGGAAACTCTGGAAACACCATATATTTT	CAWSKVIGGNSGNTIYF
15	NA	TRBV6-5	TRBJ2-4	TGTGCCAGCAGAGTGGACATTTCAGCCAAAAACATTCAGTACTTC	CASRVDISAKNIQYF
15	TRBD2	TRBV28	TRBJ2-7	TGTGCCAGCACCAAACGCGGGGGAGGGTCCTACGAGCAGTACTTC	CASTKRGGGSYEQYF
18	NA	TRBV28	TRBJ1-4	TGTGCCAGCAGTTTTCGGGACATCTATCCGGGGACTAATGAAAAACTGTTTTTT	CASSFRDIYPGTNEKLFF
14	NA	TRBV6-1	TRBJ2-7	TGTGCCAGCAGTGCCCGGGACACCTCCTACGAGCAGTACTTC	CASSARDTSYEQYF
13	TRBD1	TRBV29-1	TRBJ2-7	TGCAGCGTGACCCCGGGACAGGGCTACGAGCAGTACTTC	CSVTPGQGYEQYF
11	NA	TRBV25-1	TRBJ1-1	TGTGCCACGCGGTGGAACACTGAAGCTTTCTTT	CATRWNTEAFF
15	TRBD1	TRBV30	TRBJ2-7	TGTGCCTGGAGTGTCGCGACAGGGTTGTCCTACGAGCAGTACTTC	CAWSVATGLSYEQYF
17	TRBD1	TRBV28	TRBJ1-6	TGTGCCAGCAGTAGGGGACAGGGGGCTCTCTATAATTCACCCCTCCACTTT	CASSRGQGALYNSPLHF
15	TRBD1	TRBV19	TRBJ2-7	TGTGCCAGTAGTAATTCCGGGACAGGGGGGAACGAGCAGTACTTC	CASSNSGTGGNEQYF
12	NA	TRBV7-9	TRBJ1-1	TGTGCCAGCACCTCAGGACAGAGTGAAGCTTTCTTT	CASTSGQSEAFF
13	NA	TRBV7-9	TRBJ1-2	TGTGCCAGCTTGAAGACAGACCCCTATGGCTACACCTTC	CASLKTDPYGYTF
13	NA	TRBV7-9	TRBJ2-1	TGTGCCTCGTCCAGTCCTTCCTACAATGAGCAGTTCTTC	CASSSPSYNEQFF
15	TRBD2	TRBV2	TRBJ2-7	TGTGCCAGCAGTGGAGGGCGGGGGGCAGCCTACGAGCAGTACTTC	CASSGGRGAAYEQYF
14	TRBD1	TRBV2	TRBJ1-5	TGTGCCAGCAGTCGAGACAGGGAGTATCAGCCCCAGCATTTT	CASSRDREYQPQHF
17	NA	TRBV27	TRBJ2-5	TGTGCCAGCAGTTTTTCAGGGATTTCCCCTTCCGAAGAGACCCAGTACTTC	CASSFSGISPSEETQYF
16	NA	TRBV11-1	TRBJ2-1	TGTGCCAGCAGCTCAACCCGAGATAACTCCTACAATGAGCAGTTCTTC	CASSSTRDNSYNEQFF
14	TRBD1	TRBV29-1	TRBJ2-1	TGCAGCGCTGATCAGGGGGCGCGGTACAATGAGCAGTTCTTC	CSADQGARYNEQFF
14	NA	TRBV6-5	TRBJ1-2	TGTGCCAGCAGGCCCGGACGAGGAGGCTATGGCTACACCTTC	CASRPGRGGYGYTF
16	NA	TRBV19	TRBJ1-5	TGTGCCAGTAGCGAAAGACAGCGCAATAGCAATCAGCCCCAGCATTTT	CASSERQRNSNQPQHF
17	NA	TRBV2	TRBJ2-2	TGTGCCAGCAGTAGCGTTACCGGGACATGGGAGGGCGGGGAGCTGTTTTTT	CASSSVTGTWEGGELFF
14	NA	TRBV9	TRBJ1-2	TGTGCCAGCAGCGTACGCTGGGGCGACTATGGCTACACCTTC	CASSVRWGDYGYTF
14	NA	TRBV28	TRBJ2-1	TGTGCCAGCACTGGAGGGAGCTCCTACAATGAGCAGTTCTTC	CASTGGSSYNEQFF
17	NA	TRBV27	TRBJ2-2	TGTGCCAGCAGTTTATATTCCGGGGGTGCGAACACCGGGGAGCTGTTTTTT	CASSLYSGGANTGELFF
16	TRBD2	TRBV27	TRBJ2-5	TGTGCCAGCAGTCGCGGGGGGGGTGGGATCCAAGAGACCCAGTACTTC	CASSRGGGGIQETQYF
16	NA	TRBV4-1	TRBJ1-1	TGCGCCAGCAGCCAAGAGAAGAGGGGAGGGGTAACTGAAGCTTTCTTT	CASSQEKRGGVTEAFF
16	NA	TRBV7-8	TRBJ1-1	TGTGCCAGCAGCTTATCCCCGTCGACTATGAACACTGAAGCTTTCTTT	CASSLSPSTMNTEAFF
15	NA	TRBV27	TRBJ2-1	TGTGCCAGCAGGGGTGGACAGTCCTTCTACAATGAGCAGTTCTTC	CASRGGQSFYNEQFF
16	NA	TRBV12-2	TRBJ1-1	TGTGCAAGTCGCTTAGCGAGTACAGGGAGGGACACTGAAGCTTTCTTT	CASRLASTGRDTEAFF
15	NA	TRBV13	TRBJ2-2	TGTGCCAGCAGTTCCGAACAGGGGAACACCGGGGAGCTGTTTTTT	CASSSEQGNTGELFF
16	NA	TRBV4-1	TRBJ1-2	TGCGCCAGCAGCCATCGGAGGACGGTGGGTAACTATGGCTACACCTTC	CASSHRRTVGNYGYTF